Reported below is one T cell receptor (beta chain). The sample belongs to a study of T-cell reconstitution after alpha-beta-depleted transplantation in children. Germline CDR1 and CDR2: SGHAT and FQNNGV. The CDR3 is 14 amino acids. V was clipped by 5 bases and J by 2 bases, with 11 bases between them. The TCRbeta library was prepared with unique molecular identifiers. TCRdb analysed the PCR reads with MiXCR anew, one entry per CDR3 protein. The sample records 200,000 to 300,000 distinct CDR3 sequences, 20% to 30% being singletons. The specimen was PBMCs, mostly from graft donor cells, collected 360 days after TCRalphabeta/CD19-depleted stem cell transplant. This sequence was found in a female patient between 2 and 15 years old who had a stem cell transplant for congenital amegakaryocytic thrombocytopenia, so the T cells may come from the graft donor. The genes are TRBV11-2 and TRBJ2-3; D gene unclear. The CDR3 protein is CASSPLTNTDTQYF. The CDR3 nucleotides are TGTGCCAGCAGCCCCCTTACTAACACAGATACGCAGTATTTT.